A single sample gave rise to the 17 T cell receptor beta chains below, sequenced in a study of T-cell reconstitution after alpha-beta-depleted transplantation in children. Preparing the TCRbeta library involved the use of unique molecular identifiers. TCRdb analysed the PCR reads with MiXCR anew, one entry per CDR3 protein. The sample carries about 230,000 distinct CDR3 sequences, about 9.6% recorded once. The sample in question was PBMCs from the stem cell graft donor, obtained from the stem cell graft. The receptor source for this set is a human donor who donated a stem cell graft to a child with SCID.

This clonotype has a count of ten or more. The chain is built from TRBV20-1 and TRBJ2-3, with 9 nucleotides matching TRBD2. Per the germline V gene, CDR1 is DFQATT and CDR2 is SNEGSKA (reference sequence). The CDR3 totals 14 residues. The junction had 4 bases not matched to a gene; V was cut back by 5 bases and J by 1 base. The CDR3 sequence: CSALIAGGTDTQYF. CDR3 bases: TGCAGTGCTCTAATAGCGGGGGGCACAGATACGCAGTATTTT.

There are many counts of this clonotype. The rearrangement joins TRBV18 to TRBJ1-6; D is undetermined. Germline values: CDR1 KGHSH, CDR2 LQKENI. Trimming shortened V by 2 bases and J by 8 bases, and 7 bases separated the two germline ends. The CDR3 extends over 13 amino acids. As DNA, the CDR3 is TGTGCCAGCTCACCAGGGGTAGATTCACCCCTCCACTTT. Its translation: CASSPGVDSPLHF. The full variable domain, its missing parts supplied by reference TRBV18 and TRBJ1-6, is NAGVMQNPRHLVRRRGQEARLRCSPMKGHSHVYWYRQLPEEGLKFMVYLQKENIIDESGMPKERFSAEFPKEGPSILRIQQVVRGDSAAYFCASSPGVDSPLHFGNGTRLTVT.

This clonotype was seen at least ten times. CDR3 bases: TGCAGCGTTGAAGAGGACAGAAACACTGAAGCTTTCTTT. It encodes CSVEEDRNTEAFF. This chain links TRBV29-1 with TRBJ1-1; the D gene is possibly TRBD1 (6 bases). Germline CDR1 is SQVTM and CDR2 is ANQGSEA. This CDR3 region has 13 residues. Between the trimmed V and J ends, which lost 0 bases and 2 bases, there was a span of 7 bases.

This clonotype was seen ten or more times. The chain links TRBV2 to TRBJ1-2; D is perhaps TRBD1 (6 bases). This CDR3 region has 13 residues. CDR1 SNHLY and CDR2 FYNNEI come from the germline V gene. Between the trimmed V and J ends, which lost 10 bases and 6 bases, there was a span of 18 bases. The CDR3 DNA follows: TGTGCCACAGACAGGAACGCCTTACATGGCTACACCTTC. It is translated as CATDRNALHGYTF.

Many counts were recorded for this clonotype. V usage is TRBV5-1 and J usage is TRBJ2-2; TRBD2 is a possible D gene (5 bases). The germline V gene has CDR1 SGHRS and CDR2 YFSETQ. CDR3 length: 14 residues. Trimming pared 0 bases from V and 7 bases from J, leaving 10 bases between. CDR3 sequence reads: CASSLVQRDGELFF. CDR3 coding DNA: TGCGCCAGCAGCTTGGTTCAGAGGGACGGGGAGCTGTTTTTT.

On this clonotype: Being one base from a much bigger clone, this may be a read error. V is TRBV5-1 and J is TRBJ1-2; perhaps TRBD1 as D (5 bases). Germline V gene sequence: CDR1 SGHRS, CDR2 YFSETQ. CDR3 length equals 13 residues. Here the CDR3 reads CASTNDRNYGDTF. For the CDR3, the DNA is TGCGCCAGCACCAACGACAGAAACTATGGCGACACCTTC.

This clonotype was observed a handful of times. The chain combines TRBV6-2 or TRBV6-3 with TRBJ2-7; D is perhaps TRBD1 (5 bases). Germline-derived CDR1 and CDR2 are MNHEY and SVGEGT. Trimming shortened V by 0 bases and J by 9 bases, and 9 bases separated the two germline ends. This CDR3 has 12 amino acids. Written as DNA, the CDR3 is TGTGCCAGCAGTTACTCTCAGGGAAGGCAGTACTTC. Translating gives CASSYSQGRQYF.

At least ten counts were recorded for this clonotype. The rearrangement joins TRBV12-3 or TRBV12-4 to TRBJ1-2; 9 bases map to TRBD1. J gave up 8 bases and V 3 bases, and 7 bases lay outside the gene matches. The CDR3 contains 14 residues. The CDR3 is CASSLGDRVDGYTF. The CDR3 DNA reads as TGTGCCAGCAGTTTGGGGGACAGGGTTGACGGCTACACCTTC.

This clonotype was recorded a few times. CDR3 coding DNA: TGTGCCAGCAGCGCAACAGGGGATAATCAGCCCCAGCATTTT. Translating gives CASSATGDNQPQHF. V is TRBV9 and J is TRBJ1-5; 7 bases align to TRBD1. Germline V gene sequence: CDR1 SGDLS, CDR2 YYNGEE. With V trimmed by 3 bases and J by 4 bases, 4 bases remained unmatched. CDR3 size: 14 residues.

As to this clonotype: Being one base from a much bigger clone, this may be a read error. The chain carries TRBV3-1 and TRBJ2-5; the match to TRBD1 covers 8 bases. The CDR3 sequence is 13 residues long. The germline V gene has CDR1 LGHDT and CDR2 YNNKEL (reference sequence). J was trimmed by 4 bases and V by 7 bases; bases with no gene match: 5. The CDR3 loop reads CASTEQGAETQYF. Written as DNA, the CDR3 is TGTGCCAGCACGGAGCAGGGGGCAGAGACCCAGTACTTC.

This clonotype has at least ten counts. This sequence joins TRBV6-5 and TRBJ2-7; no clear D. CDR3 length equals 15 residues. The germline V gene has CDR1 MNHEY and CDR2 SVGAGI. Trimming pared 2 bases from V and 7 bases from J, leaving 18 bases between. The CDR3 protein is CASSYDGRIPTEQYF. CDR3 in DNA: TGTGCCAGCAGTTACGACGGGCGGATACCTACGGAGCAGTACTTC.

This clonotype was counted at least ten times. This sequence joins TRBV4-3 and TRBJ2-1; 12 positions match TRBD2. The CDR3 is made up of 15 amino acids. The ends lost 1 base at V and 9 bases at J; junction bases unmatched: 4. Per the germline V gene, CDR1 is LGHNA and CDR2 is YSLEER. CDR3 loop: CASSQASGGGTEQFF. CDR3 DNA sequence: TGCGCCAGCAGCCAAGCTAGCGGGGGGGGGACTGAGCAGTTCTTC.

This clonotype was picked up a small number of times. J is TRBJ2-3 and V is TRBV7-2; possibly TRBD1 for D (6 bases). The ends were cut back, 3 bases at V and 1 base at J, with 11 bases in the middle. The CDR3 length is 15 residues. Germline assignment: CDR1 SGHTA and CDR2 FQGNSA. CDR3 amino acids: CASSFQSGGTDTQYF. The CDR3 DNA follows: TGTGCCAGCAGCTTTCAGTCAGGGGGCACAGATACGCAGTATTTT. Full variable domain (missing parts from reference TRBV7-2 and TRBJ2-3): GAGVSQSPSNKVTEKGKDVELRCDPISGHTALYWYRQSLGQGLEFLIYFQGNSAPDKSGLPSDRFSAERTGGSVSTLTIQRTQQEDSAVYLCASSFQSGGTDTQYFGPGTRLTVL.

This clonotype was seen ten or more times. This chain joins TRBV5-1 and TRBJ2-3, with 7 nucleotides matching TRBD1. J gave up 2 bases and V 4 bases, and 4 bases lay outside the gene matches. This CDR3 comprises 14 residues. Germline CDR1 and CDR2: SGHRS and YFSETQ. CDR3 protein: CASSQGQFTDTQYF. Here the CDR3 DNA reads TGCGCCAGCAGCCAGGGACAGTTCACAGATACGCAGTATTTT.

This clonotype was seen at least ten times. This chain's CDR3 is CASSVGRTHIGETQYF. In DNA form, the CDR3 reads TGTGCCAGCAGCGTAGGTCGGACCCACATCGGCGAGACCCAGTACTTC. This chain uses TRBV9 with TRBJ2-5; no clear D. Germline CDR1 SGDLS, CDR2 YYNGEE. The CDR3 extends over 16 amino acids. The V end lost 0 bases, the J end lost 5 bases, and 17 bases lay between the germline ends.

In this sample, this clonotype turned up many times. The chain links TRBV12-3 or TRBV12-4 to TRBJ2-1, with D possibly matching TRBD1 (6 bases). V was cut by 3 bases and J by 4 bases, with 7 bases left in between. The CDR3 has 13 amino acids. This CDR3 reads CASSFGQYNEQFF. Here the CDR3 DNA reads TGTGCCAGCAGTTTTGGACAGTACAATGAGCAGTTCTTC.

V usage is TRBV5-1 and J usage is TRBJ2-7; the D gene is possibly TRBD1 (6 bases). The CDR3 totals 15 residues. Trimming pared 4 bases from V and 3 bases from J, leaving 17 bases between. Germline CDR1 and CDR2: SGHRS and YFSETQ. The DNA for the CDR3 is TGCGCCAGCAGCCCGGAAAGTCGGACAGTCTACGAGCAGTACTTC. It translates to CASSPESRTVYEQYF.